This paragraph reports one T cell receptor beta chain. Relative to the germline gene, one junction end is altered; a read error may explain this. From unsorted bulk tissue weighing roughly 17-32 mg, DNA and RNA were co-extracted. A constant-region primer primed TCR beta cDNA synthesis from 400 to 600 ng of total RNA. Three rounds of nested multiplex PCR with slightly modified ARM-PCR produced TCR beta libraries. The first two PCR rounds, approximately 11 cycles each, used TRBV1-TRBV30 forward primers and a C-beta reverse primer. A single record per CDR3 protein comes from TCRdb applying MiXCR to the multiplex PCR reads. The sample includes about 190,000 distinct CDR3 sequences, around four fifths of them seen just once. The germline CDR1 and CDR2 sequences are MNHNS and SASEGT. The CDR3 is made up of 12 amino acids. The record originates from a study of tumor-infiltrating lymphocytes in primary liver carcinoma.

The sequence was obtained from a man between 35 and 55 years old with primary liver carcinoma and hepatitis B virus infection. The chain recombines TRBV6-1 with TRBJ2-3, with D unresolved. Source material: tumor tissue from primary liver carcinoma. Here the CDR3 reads CVSMPCTDTQYF. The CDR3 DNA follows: TGTGTCAGCATGCCCTGCACAGATACGCAGTATTTT.